This TCR beta chain was observed in a study of T cells expressing NK-cell markers. Regarding this clonotype: The antigen is not known.

TCR beta libraries carry UMIs added by 5'RACE template switching. TCRdb re-called the 5' RACE reads, yielding one record per CDR3 amino acid sequence without DNA. This sample's table has roughly 350,000 distinct CDR3 sequences. The CDR3 sequence is 14 residues long. Study conclusions and caveats: Over 5 donors carried dominant NKG2C+ clonotypes that made up roughly 1.0-7.5% of their CD8+ T cells.

The source material was blood T cells: a sorted CD56 or NKG2C T cell subset, CD4+ or CD8+ T cells, or bulk PBMC T cells (not recorded which). The chain employs TRBV12-3 or TRBV12-4 and TRBJ1-1; TCRdb calls TRBD1, which cannot be checked without DNA. The clonotype was recovered from a man aged 18 to 69 in good health. The chain's CDR3 is CASRRRGGNTEAFF.